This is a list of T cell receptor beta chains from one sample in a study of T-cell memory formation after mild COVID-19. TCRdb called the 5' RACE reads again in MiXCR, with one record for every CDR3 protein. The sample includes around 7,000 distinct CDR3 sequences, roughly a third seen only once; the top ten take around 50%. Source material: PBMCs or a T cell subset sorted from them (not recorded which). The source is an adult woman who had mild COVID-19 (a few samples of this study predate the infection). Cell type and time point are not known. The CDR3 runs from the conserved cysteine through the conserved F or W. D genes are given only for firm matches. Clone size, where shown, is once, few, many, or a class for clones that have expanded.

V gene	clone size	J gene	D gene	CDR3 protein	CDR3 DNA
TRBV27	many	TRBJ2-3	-	CASKIGQLPDTQYF	TGTGCCAGCAAGATAGGACAGTTGCCAGATACGCAGTATTTT
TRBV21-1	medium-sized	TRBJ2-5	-	CASRSPGLGTGDEETQYF	TGTGCCAGCAGGTCCCCGGGGTTGGGGACAGGGGACGAAGAGACCCAGTACTTC
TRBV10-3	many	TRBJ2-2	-	CAISESSQVTTGELFF	TGTGCCATCAGTGAGTCGTCGCAGGTCACCACCGGGGAGCTGTTTTTT
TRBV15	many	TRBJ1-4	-	CATSPYPGGASEKLFF	TGTGCCACCAGCCCCTACCCCGGGGGCGCAAGTGAAAAACTGTTTTTT
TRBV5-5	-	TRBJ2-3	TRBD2	CASSLLSGGTEYF	TGTGCCAGCAGCTTGCTTAGCGGGGGAACGGAGTATTTT
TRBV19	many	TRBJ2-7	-	CASSTSQGSDRYEQYF	TGTGCCAGTAGTACCTCACAGGGTTCCGACCGGTACGAGCAGTACTTC
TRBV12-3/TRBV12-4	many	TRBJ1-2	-	CASSLRDRRLYGYTF	TGTGCCAGCAGTCTCCGGGACCGACGCCTCTATGGCTACACCTTC
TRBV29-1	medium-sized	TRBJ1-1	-	CSVERQLNTEAFF	TGCAGCGTTGAAAGACAGCTGAACACTGAAGCTTTCTTT
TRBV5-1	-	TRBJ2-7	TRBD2	CASSLAFGTSGASYEQYF	TGCGCCAGCAGCTTGGCCTTCGGGACTAGCGGGGCCTCCTACGAGCAGTACTTC
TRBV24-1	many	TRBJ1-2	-	CATSGDTEDIYGYTF	TGTGCCACCAGTGGTGACACCGAAGACATCTATGGCTACACCTTC
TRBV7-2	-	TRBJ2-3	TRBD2	CASSQGTSGGTDTQYF	TGTGCCAGCAGCCAAGGGACTAGCGGGGGCACAGATACGCAGTATTTT
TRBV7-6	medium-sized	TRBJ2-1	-	CASSLATGRSEQFF	TGTGCCAGCAGCTTAGCTACGGGAAGAAGTGAGCAGTTCTTC
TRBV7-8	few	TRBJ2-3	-	CASSLAKGGRDTQYF	TGTGCCAGCAGCTTAGCCAAGGGGGGACGCGATACGCAGTATTTT
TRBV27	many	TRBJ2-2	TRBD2	CASSLPWREGNTGELFF	TGTGCCAGCAGTCTCCCGTGGCGGGAGGGTAACACCGGGGAGCTGTTTTTT
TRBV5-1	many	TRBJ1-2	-	CASSLYGDLTSYGYTF	TGCGCCAGCAGCCTGTACGGGGACCTAACAAGCTATGGCTACACCTTC
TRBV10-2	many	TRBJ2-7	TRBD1	CASMTGHSYEQYF	TGCGCCAGCATGACAGGGCACTCCTACGAGCAGTACTTC
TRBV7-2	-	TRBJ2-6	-	CASSDRPGANVLTF	TGTGCCAGCAGCGACAGGCCTGGGGCCAACGTCCTGACTTTC
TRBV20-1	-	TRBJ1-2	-	CSARDDTATRYGYTF	TGCAGTGCTAGAGATGACACAGCTACCCGCTATGGCTACACCTTC
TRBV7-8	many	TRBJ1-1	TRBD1	CASSTFRDRGRGTEAFF	TGTGCCAGCAGCACTTTCCGGGACAGGGGCAGGGGCACTGAAGCTTTCTTT
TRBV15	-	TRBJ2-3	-	CATSKRVSTDTQYF	TGTGCCACCAGCAAGCGGGTTAGCACAGATACGCAGTATTTT
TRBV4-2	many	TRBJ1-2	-	CASSQDHNSYGYTF	TGTGCCAGCAGCCAAGATCACAATTCATATGGCTACACCTTC
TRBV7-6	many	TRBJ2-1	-	CASSFGQVGDNEQFF	TGTGCCAGCAGCTTCGGACAAGTAGGTGACAATGAGCAGTTCTTC
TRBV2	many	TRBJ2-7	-	CASSEAFFNYEQYF	TGTGCCAGCAGTGAAGCGTTCTTTAACTACGAGCAGTACTTC
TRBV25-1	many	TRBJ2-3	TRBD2	CASSAGTSGGDTQYF	TGTGCCAGCAGTGCCGGGACTAGCGGGGGAGATACGCAGTATTTT
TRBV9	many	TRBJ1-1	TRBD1	CASSVVQGSTEAFF	TGTGCCAGCAGCGTTGTACAGGGGAGCACTGAAGCTTTCTTT
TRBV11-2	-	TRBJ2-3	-	CASSSFRGSDTQYF	TGTGCCAGCAGCTCCTTCAGGGGATCGGATACGCAGTATTTT
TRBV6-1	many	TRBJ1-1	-	CASSEVLWGDTEAFF	TGTGCCAGCAGTGAAGTTCTGTGGGGGGACACTGAAGCTTTCTTT
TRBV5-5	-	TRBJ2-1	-	CASSWDPARWVNEQFF	TGTGCCAGCAGCTGGGACCCCGCCCGGTGGGTGAATGAGCAGTTCTTC